A selection of T cell receptor beta chains follows, all from one sample in a study of T cell responses to AZD1222 COVID-19 vaccine. The repertoire was sequenced with immunoSEQ multiplex PCR; TCRdb's copy has only in-frame clones and lacks some. In the table there are 150,000 to 200,000 clones, roughly 94% of which are singletons. The sequencing here drew on peripheral blood, taken on day 0 of AZD1222 vaccination. These TCRs come from an adult in good health. Each CDR3 is given with its conserved first and last residue. A D gene is named only where the DNA matches it firmly. Part of the rows lack a size; the others show once, few, many or a class for expanded clones.

>TRBV28|.|TRBD1|TRBJ1-1
TGTGCCAGCAGTTTATACAAAAGGACAGGGAACATGAACACTGAAGCTTTCTTT
CASSLYKRTGNMNTEAFF
>TRBV11-2|.|.|TRBJ2-1
TGTGCCAGCAGCTTAGTGGCGGGATACAATGAGCAGTTCTTC
CASSLVAGYNEQFF
>TRBV3-1/TRBV3-2|.|.|TRBJ1-3
TGTGCCAGCAGCCTGGGAGGAAACACCATATATTTT
CASSLGGNTIYF
>TRBV19|.|.|TRBJ2-7
TGTGCCAGTAGTCCCTGGGCTAGCGCGTCCTACGAGCAGTACTTC
CASSPWASASYEQYF
>TRBV5-1|.|TRBD1|TRBJ2-7
TGCGCCAGCAGCTTGGTGGGACAGGACTCCTACGAGCAGTACTTC
CASSLVGQDSYEQYF
>TRBV15|.|.|TRBJ1-5
TGTGCCACCAGCTCGATTTCTCAGCCCCAGCATTTT
CATSSISQPQHF
>TRBV5-1|once|.|TRBJ1-2
TGCGCCAGCAGCTTTCCTAACCCAGCTAACTATGGCTACACCTTC
CASSFPNPANYGYTF
>TRBV28|once|.|TRBJ1-6
TGTGCCAGCAGTTTGAGACTCGGACCCAGGGTGTTTTCACCCCTCCACTTT
CASSLRLGPRVFSPLHF
>TRBV20-1|once|.|TRBJ2-7
TGCAGTGCTAGTAGGGGACGGGAGCTCTACGAGCAGTACTTC
CSASRGRELYEQYF
>TRBV30|.|.|TRBJ2-7
TGTGCCTGGAATCAGGGCTCCTACGAGCAGTACTTC
CAWNQGSYEQYF
>TRBV3-1/TRBV3-2|.|.|TRBJ1-2
TGTGCCAGCAGCTCCCAGGGGCCGAAAGGCTACACCTTC
CASSSQGPKGYTF
>TRBV3-1/TRBV3-2|.|.|TRBJ1-3
TGTGCCAGCAGCCAAATAGCCAGTACCTCTGGAAACACCATATATTTT
CASSQIASTSGNTIYF
>TRBV28|.|TRBD2|TRBJ2-7
TGTGCCAGCAGTCAACTGCGGGAGGATCATCCCGAGCAGTACTTC
CASSQLREDHPEQYF
>TRBV20-1|.|.|TRBJ2-3
TGCAGTGCTAGGGGTGATACGCAGTATTTT
CSARGDTQYF
>TRBV19|.|.|TRBJ1-5
TGTTCCGCGGGGTACAATCAGCCCCAGCATTTT
CSAGYNQPQHF
>TRBV18|.|.|TRBJ1-1
TGTGCCAGCTCACCAGGGGTCGTTCAGGCCGACACTGAAGCTTTCTTT
CASSPGVVQADTEAFF
>TRBV24-1|.|.|TRBJ2-2
TGTGCCACCAGTGATAGCGGACAGCTCACCGGGGAGCTGTTTTTT
CATSDSGQLTGELFF
>TRBV5-5|.|.|TRBJ2-1
TGTGCCAGCAGCTTGGCCGACCCGACCCCCGGGAATGAGCAGTTCTTC
CASSLADPTPGNEQFF
>TRBV6-1|.|.|TRBJ2-6
TGTGCCAGCAGTGAGCAGGGCCCCCGTTCTGGGGCCAACGTCCTGACTTTC
CASSEQGPRSGANVLTF
>TRBV19|.|.|TRBJ1-2
TGTGCCAGTAGTATAGATCACCAGAGTGATGGCTACACCTTC
CASSIDHQSDGYTF
>TRBV25-1|.|TRBD2|TRBJ2-5
TGTGCCAGCACCCCTAAAGGGCGGGAGGGCCGCGAGACCCAGTACTTC
CASTPKGREGRETQYF
>TRBV6-4|.|TRBD2|TRBJ2-1
TGTGCCAGCAGTGATGCACTAGCGGGATACAATGAGCAGTTCTTC
CASSDALAGYNEQFF
>TRBV5-5|.|.|TRBJ2-2
TGTGCCAGCAGCTTGGCCCGGCCGGGGGAGCTGTTTTTT
CASSLARPGELFF